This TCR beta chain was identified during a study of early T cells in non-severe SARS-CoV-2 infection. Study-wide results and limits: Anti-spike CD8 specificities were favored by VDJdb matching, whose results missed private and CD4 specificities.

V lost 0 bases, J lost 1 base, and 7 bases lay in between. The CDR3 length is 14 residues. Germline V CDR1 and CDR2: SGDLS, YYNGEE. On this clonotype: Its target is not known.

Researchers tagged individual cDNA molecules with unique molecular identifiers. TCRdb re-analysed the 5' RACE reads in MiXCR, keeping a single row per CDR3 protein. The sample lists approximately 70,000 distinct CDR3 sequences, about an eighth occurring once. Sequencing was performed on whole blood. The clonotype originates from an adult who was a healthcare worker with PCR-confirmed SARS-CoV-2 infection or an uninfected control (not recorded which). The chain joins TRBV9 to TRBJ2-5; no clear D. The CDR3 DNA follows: TGTGCCAGCAGCGTAGGTCTACTCCAAGAGACCCAGTACTTC. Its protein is CASSVGLLQETQYF.